This TCR beta chain derives from a study of T cell responses to AZD1222 COVID-19 vaccine. Study-wide results and caveats: The study identified only six AZD1222 recipients as seropositive at baseline. Reportedly, close to half of spike-specific TCRs are directed against unmutated variant regions. Donors were chiefly white British, with a greater number of females, and clonal diversity was perhaps underestimated.

This clone was recorded only once. Its antigen is currently unknown. Trimming stripped 5 bases from V and 2 bases from J, with 16 bases between. The germline V gene encodes CDR1 SGHAT and CDR2 FQNNGV. The CDR3 sequence is 16 residues long. The assay was immunoSEQ multiplex PCR, and TCRdb's table has in-frame clones only and misses some. The repertoire includes 90,000 to 120,000 clones, around nine tenths of them detected once, and around 3.2% sits in the top ten. The sequence was collected from an adult in good health. Sample: peripheral blood, taken on day 0 of AZD1222 vaccination. The chain combines TRBV11-2 with TRBJ1-3, with D uncertain. This chain's CDR3 is CASSLHPIPTGNTIYF. In nucleotides, the CDR3 is TGTGCCAGCAGCCTCCACCCGATACCTACTGGAAACACCATATATTTT.